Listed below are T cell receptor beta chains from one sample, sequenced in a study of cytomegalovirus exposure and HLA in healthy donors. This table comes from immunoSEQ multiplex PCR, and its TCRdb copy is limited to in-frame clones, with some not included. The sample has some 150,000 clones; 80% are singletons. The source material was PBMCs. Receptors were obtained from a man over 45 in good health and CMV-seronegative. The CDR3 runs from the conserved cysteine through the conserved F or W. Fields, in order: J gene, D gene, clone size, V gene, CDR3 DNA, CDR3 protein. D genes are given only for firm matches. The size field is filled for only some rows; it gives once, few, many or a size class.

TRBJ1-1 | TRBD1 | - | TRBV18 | TGTGCCAGCTCACCAAGAGGGGGCGACCTCAACACTGAAGCTTTCTTT | CASSPRGGDLNTEAFF
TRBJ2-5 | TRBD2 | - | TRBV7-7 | TGTGCCAGCAGCTTTTCCCGGGGGGGCAAGGAGACCCAGTACTTC | CASSFSRGGKETQYF
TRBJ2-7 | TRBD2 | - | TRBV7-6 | TGTGCCAGCAGCTTAGCGCATCGACTAGCGGGAGGAGTATACGAGCAGTACTTC | CASSLAHRLAGGVYEQYF
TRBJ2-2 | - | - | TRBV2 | TGTGCCAGCACGGGTCTAGCCCGTACCGGGGAGCTGTTTTTT | CASTGLARTGELFF
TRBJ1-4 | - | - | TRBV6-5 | TGTGCCAGCAGTTTTACCTCGACAGTCGATGAAAAACTGTTTTTT | CASSFTSTVDEKLFF
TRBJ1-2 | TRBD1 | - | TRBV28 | TGTGCCAGCAGTCCGACAGGGGTTGGGGACTATGGCTACACCTTC | CASSPTGVGDYGYTF
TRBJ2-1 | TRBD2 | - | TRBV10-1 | TGCGCCAGCAGTGAGTCTAGCGGGAGCACCTACAATGAGCAGTTCTTC | CASSESSGSTYNEQFF
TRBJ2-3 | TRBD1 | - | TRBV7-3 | TGTGCCAGCAGCCTAGGGACAGGACGAACAGATACGCAGTATTTT | CASSLGTGRTDTQYF
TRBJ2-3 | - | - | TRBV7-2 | TGTGCCAGCAGCTTAGATGTTGCCGCAGGGAGCACAGATACGCAGTATTTT | CASSLDVAAGSTDTQYF
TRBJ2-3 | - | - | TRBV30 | TGTGCCTGGAGTGGGAGCGGCTCCTTAAGAACAGATACGCAGTATTTT | CAWSGSGSLRTDTQYF
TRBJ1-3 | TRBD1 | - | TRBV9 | TGTGCCAGCAGCAGGACAGGGAACACCATATATTTT | CASSRTGNTIYF
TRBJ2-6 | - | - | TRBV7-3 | TGTGCCAGCAGCTTATGGCACTCTGGGGCCAACGTCCTGACTTTC | CASSLWHSGANVLTF
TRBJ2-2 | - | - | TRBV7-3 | TGTGCCAGCAGCTTAGACGGGACGAACACCGGGGAGCTGTTTTTT | CASSLDGTNTGELFF
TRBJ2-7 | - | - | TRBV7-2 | TGTGCCAGCAGCGTCCAGCCTAGCTCCTACGAGCAGTACTTC | CASSVQPSSYEQYF
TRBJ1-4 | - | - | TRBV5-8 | TGTGCCAGCAGCCCGGGAGCTAATGAAAAACTGTTTTTT | CASSPGANEKLFF
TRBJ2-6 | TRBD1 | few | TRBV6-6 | TGTGCCAGCAGTAAACAGGGGGCGCAAGGGGCCAACGTCCTGACTTTC | CASSKQGAQGANVLTF
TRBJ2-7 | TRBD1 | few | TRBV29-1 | TGCAGCGACCTGGACAGGTGGAGCTCCTACGAGCAGTACTTC | CSDLDRWSSYEQYF
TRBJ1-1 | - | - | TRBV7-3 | TGTGCCAGCAGCTTATTAGGGGAGGGGACTGAAGCTTTCTTT | CASSLLGEGTEAFF
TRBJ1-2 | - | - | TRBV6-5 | TGTGCCAGCAGAACCTCGGTCGGTGGCTACACCTTC | CASRTSVGGYTF
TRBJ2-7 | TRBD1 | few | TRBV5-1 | TGCGCCAGCAGCCCAACCGGGACAGGTCCCTACGAGCAGTACTTC | CASSPTGTGPYEQYF
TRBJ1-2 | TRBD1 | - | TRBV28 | TGTGCCAGCACCCCAAAGACAGGGGGCGGTTGGGTCTATGGCTACACCTTC | CASTPKTGGGWVYGYTF
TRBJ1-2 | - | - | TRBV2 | TGTGCCAGCAGTGAAACGTATTATGCGGGCTACACCTTC | CASSETYYAGYTF
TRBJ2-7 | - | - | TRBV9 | TGTGCCAGCAGCGTATCTCTCGGAGGTGAGCAGTACTTC | CASSVSLGGEQYF
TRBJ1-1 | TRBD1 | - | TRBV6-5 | TGTGCCAGCAGTTTACAGGGGGTTATGAACACTGAAGCTTTCTTT | CASSLQGVMNTEAFF
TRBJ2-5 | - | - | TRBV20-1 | TGCAGTGCTATCGTGCAAGAGACCCAGTACTTC | CSAIVQETQYF
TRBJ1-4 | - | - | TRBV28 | TGTGCCAGCAGTTTGCAGGCAGGGGCCCTGCTCAATGAAAAACTGTTTTTT | CASSLQAGALLNEKLFF
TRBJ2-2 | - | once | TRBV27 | TGTGCCAGCAGGGCTGGCTCAACCGGGGAGCTGTTTTTT | CASRAGSTGELFF
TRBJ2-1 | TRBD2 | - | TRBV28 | TGTGCCAGCAGTATCCAAACTAGCGGGAGGGTCTCCTACAATGAGCAGTTCTTC | CASSIQTSGRVSYNEQFF
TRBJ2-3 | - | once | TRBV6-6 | TGTGCCAGCAGTTACGGGCAGGGCGGCGATACGCAGTATTTT | CASSYGQGGDTQYF
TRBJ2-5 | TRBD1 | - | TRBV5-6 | TGTGCCAGCAGCTTCCCTAGGGACAGCGGTAGAGAGACCCAGTACTTC | CASSFPRDSGRETQYF
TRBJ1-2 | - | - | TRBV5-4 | TGTGCCAGCAGCTTATCGGAGTATGGCTACACCTTC | CASSLSEYGYTF
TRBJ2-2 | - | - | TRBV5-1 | TGCGCCAGCAGCTTGGGCAGTAACACCGGGGAGCTGTTTTTT | CASSLGSNTGELFF
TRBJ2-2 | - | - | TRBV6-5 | TGTGCCAGCAGGGATGGACAGACCAACACCGGGGAGCTGTTTTTT | CASRDGQTNTGELFF
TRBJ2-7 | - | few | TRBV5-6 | TGTGCCAGCAGCATGTACAACTACGAGCAGTACTTC | CASSMYNYEQYF
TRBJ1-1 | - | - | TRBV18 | TGTGCCAGCTCACCTGGAAGGGGCGAGAACACTGAAGCTTTCTTT | CASSPGRGENTEAFF
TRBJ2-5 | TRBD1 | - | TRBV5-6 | TGTGCCAGCAGCTTGGACAGGGGAGAGACCCAGTACTTC | CASSLDRGETQYF
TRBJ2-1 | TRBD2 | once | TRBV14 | TGTGCCAGCAGCCGTCGCGGACTAGCGAGGAATGAGCAGTTCTTC | CASSRRGLARNEQFF
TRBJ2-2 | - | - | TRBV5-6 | TGTGCCAGCAGCTTGACGGCAGGGAGGATGGCCGGGGAGCTGTTTTTT | CASSLTAGRMAGELFF
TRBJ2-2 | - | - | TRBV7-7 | TGTGCTAGCAGCTCCGGGGGCACCGGGGAGCTGTTTTTT | CASSSGGTGELFF
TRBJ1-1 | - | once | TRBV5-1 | TGCGCCAGCAGGGCAGGCATGAACACTGAAGCTTTCTTT | CASRAGMNTEAFF